Below, 24 T cell receptor beta chains from the same sample are listed, as sequenced in a study of response to subunit inactivated influenza vaccine. TCRdb re-analysed the RT-PCR reads in MiXCR, keeping a single row per CDR3 protein. Here the sample spans some 480,000 distinct CDR3 sequences, about 10% being singletons. This material consisted of PBMCs from blood, taken more than 35 days after vaccination. The receptors derive from a man aged 45-65 years who received an inactivated influenza vaccine.

This chain joins TRBV4-2 and TRBJ2-7; tentative D call: TRBD2 (5 bases). Trimming cost V 3 bases and J 4 bases, with 16 bases left between them. The CDR3 is 15 amino acids. Germline lookup yields CDR1 LGHNA and CDR2 YNFKEQ. For the CDR3, the DNA is TGTGCCAGCAGCCATCATGAGGGAGCGAGGTACGAGCAGTACTTC. It is translated as CASSHHEGARYEQYF.

This clonotype was detected many times. This chain joins TRBV5-1 and TRBJ2-5; D remains ambiguous. Trimming cost V 0 bases and J 2 bases, with 14 bases left between them. Germline CDR1 SGHRS, CDR2 YFSETQ. This CDR3 region has 16 residues. The CDR3 bases are TGCGCCAGCAGCTTGGCTCGGCTTGGGCGACAAGAGACCCAGTACTTC. Its translation is CASSLARLGRQETQYF.

This clonotype was detected a few times. The rearrangement uses TRBV2 and TRBJ2-3; D may be TRBD2 (6 bases). The CDR3 spans 15 residues. V gave up 7 bases and J gave up 6 bases, with 20 bases separating them. Germline lookup yields CDR1 SNHLY and CDR2 FYNNEI. The CDR3 nucleotides read TGTGCCAGCACCAACAAGGGGCGGGATTGGGATACGCAGTATTTT. This codes for CASTNKGRDWDTQYF.

This CDR3 is CASSEFFESATNTGELFF. In nucleotides, the CDR3 is TGTGCCAGCAGTGAATTCTTTGAGTCAGCTACAAACACCGGGGAGCTGTTTTTT. The chain employs TRBV6-1 and TRBJ2-2; D not resolved. The V gene lost 2 bases and the J gene lost 2 bases, with 18 bases spanning the gap. CDR3 length: 18 residues. Germline V gene sequence: CDR1 MNHNS, CDR2 SASEGT.

This clonotype was seen repeatedly, ten times or more. The rearrangement joins TRBV14 to TRBJ2-7; unclear D gene. The ends were cut back, 4 bases at V and 5 bases at J, with 12 bases in the middle. Germline CDR1 and CDR2: SGHDN and FVKESK. There are 13 residues in the CDR3. CDR3 DNA sequence: TGTGCCAGCAGCCTCATGGGCGGCGACGAGCAGTACTTC. Amino acid sequence: CASSLMGGDEQYF.

The V call is TRBV5-6, the J call TRBJ2-7, with 10 bases matching TRBD1. The CDR3 totals 16 residues. V dropped 3 bases and J dropped 2; count of bases not matched to a gene: 8. Germline assignment: CDR1 SGHDT and CDR2 YYEEEE. CDR3 loop: CASSSSWDRGTYEQYF. As DNA, the CDR3 is TGTGCCAGCAGCTCTTCGTGGGACAGGGGTACCTACGAGCAGTACTTC. Combining the CDR3 with reference TRBV5-6 and TRBJ2-7 gives the whole variable domain DAGVTQSPTHLIKTRGQQVTLRCSPKSGHDTVSWYQQALGQGPQFIFQYYEEEERQRGNFPDRFSGHQFPNYSSELNVNALLLGDSALYLCASSSSWDRGTYEQYFGPGTRLTVT.

This clonotype turned up a few times. The chain carries TRBV20-1 and TRBJ2-3; 7 bases map to TRBD2. From germline, CDR1 is DFQATT and CDR2 SNEGSKA (reference sequence). The CDR3 covers 18 residues. V gave up 7 bases and J gave up 0 bases; unmatched junction bases: 19. In DNA form, the CDR3 reads TGCAGTGGGGGGGGTCTAGCCCTCCTAAGCCCTAGCACAGATACGCAGTATTTT. This sequence encodes CSGGGLALLSPSTDTQYF.

The rearrangement joins TRBV29-1 to TRBJ2-3; TRBD2 matches 10 bases. This CDR3 region has 19 residues. Germline lookup yields CDR1 SQVTM and CDR2 ANQGSEA. V gave up 7 bases and J gave up 1 base; unmatched junction bases: 20. The CDR3 loop reads CSGRGFSSGRATGTDTQYF. Here the CDR3 DNA reads TGCAGCGGCCGTGGTTTTTCGAGCGGGAGGGCCACGGGCACAGATACGCAGTATTTT.

CDR3 region: CASSPAGGQITDTQYF. CDR3 sequence (DNA): TGTGCCAGCTCACCGGCAGGGGGACAGATCACAGATACGCAGTATTTT. The chain recombines TRBV18 with TRBJ2-3; TRBD1 matches 7 bases. The V and J ends lost 3 bases and 2 bases, in that order; junction bases with no gene match: 8. Germline lookup yields CDR1 KGHSH and CDR2 LQKENI. This CDR3 is 16 amino acids long.

This clonotype has at least ten counts. V is TRBV15 and J is TRBJ1-1; D gene unclear. Per the germline V gene, CDR1 is LNHNV and CDR2 is YYDKDF (reference sequence). The CDR3 is 16 residues long. V was shortened by 0 bases and J by 2 bases, with 13 bases between the two germline ends. The CDR3 nucleotides are TGTGCCACCAGCAGAGATTCCCTCGGGTACAACACTGAAGCTTTCTTT. Translation gives CATSRDSLGYNTEAFF.

In its sample, this clonotype was seen a few times. V usage is TRBV5-5 and J usage is TRBJ1-1, with a tentative D call TRBD1 (5 bases). V gave up 0 bases and J gave up 10 bases, with 16 bases separating them. Germline loops: CDR1 SGHKS, CDR2 YYEKEE (reference sequence). This CDR3 is 14 amino acids long. CDR3 coding DNA: TGTGCCAGCAGCTTGGTAGTCGGGGCCCTCGGAGCTTTCTTT. Translating it yields CASSLVVGALGAFF.

In its sample, this clonotype was seen a few times. V and J are TRBV7-2 and TRBJ2-5; D might be TRBD1 or TRBD2, each matching 5 bases. CDR1 and CDR2 from the germline V gene are SGHTA and FQGNSA. The CDR3 is 14 residues long. V lost 3 bases, J lost 5 bases, and 13 bases lay in between. The CDR3 is CASSFGTGAETQYF. In nucleotides, the CDR3 is TGTGCCAGCAGCTTCGGGACGGGCGCCGAGACCCAGTACTTC.

This chain joins TRBV7-2 and TRBJ2-7, with 10 positions matching TRBD2. CDR1 SGHTA and CDR2 FQGNSA come from the germline V gene. This CDR3 spans 15 amino acids. The ends lost 3 bases at V and 4 bases at J; junction bases unmatched: 6. In DNA, the CDR3 is TGTGCCAGCAGCTTTTTAGCGGGGGGTATGTACGAGCAGTACTTC. This encodes CASSFLAGGMYEQYF.

This clonotype was detected many times. For the CDR3, the DNA is TGCGCCAGCAGCCAAGAACCGGGACAGACTAACTATGGCTACACCTTC. It translates to CASSQEPGQTNYGYTF. The chain uses TRBV4-1 and TRBJ1-2; 7 positions agree with TRBD1. CDR3 length equals 16 residues. Trimming took 0 bases from V and 0 from J; bases not matched to a gene: 4. Germline assignment: CDR1 MGHRA and CDR2 YSYEKL.

This clonotype came up a few times. The genes are TRBV3-1 and TRBJ2-7; 7 nucleotides align to TRBD1. The CDR3 length is 15 residues. V lost 4 bases, J lost 2 bases, and 8 bases stayed unmatched. Germline V gives CDR1 LGHDT, CDR2 YNNKEL (reference sequence). The CDR3: CASSLAGTAAYEQYF. CDR3 DNA sequence: TGTGCCAGCAGCCTTGCCGGGACAGCGGCCTACGAGCAGTACTTC.

The chain has TRBV2 and TRBJ2-5; D remains unclear. The CDR3 runs to 14 residues. Germline values: CDR1 SNHLY, CDR2 FYNNEI. The V end lost 0 bases, the J end lost 5 bases, and 10 bases lay between the germline ends. The DNA for the CDR3 is TGTGCCAGCAGTGAAGCGCTGGTTATTGAGACCCAGTACTTC. Translation: CASSEALVIETQYF.

The rearrangement uses TRBV7-9 and TRBJ2-3; D not resolved. CDR1 and CDR2 from the germline V gene are SEHNR and FQNEAQ (reference sequence). V gave up 1 base and J gave up 6 bases, with 11 bases separating them. The CDR3 runs 14 residues. Here the CDR3 reads CASSLDVAWDTQYF. The CDR3, as DNA: TGTGCCAGCAGCTTAGACGTGGCATGGGATACGCAGTATTTT.

The sample holds a few counts of this clonotype. The V gene is TRBV7-2, the J gene TRBJ1-5, with D tentatively TRBD1 (6 bases). The germline V gene encodes CDR1 SGHTA and CDR2 FQGNSA. This CDR3 has 13 amino acids. V lost 4 bases to trimming and J lost 7 bases, with 11 bases between them. The CDR3 loop is CASSSVGGQPQHF. CDR3 bases: TGTGCCAGCAGCTCAGTAGGGGGGCAGCCCCAGCATTTT.

The chain combines TRBV29-1 with TRBJ2-3; D remains ambiguous. This CDR3 is built from 13 residues. The ends were cut back, 1 base at V and 9 bases at J, with 14 bases in the middle. The germline V gene has CDR1 SQVTM and CDR2 ANQGSEA. In nucleotides, the CDR3 is TGCAGCGTTGAAGTCGTAAAGGCCGGGACGCAGTATTTT. Its protein is CSVEVVKAGTQYF.

The genes are TRBV7-2 and TRBJ2-3; 9 bases match TRBD2. Germline V gene lookup returns CDR1 SGHTA and CDR2 FQGNSA. The CDR3 runs 15 residues. Trimming took 10 bases from V and 0 from J; bases not matched to a gene: 8. The CDR3 loop is CATLAGRSSTDTQYF. The CDR3, as DNA: TGTGCCACCCTAGCGGGACGATCTAGCACAGATACGCAGTATTTT.

The chain carries TRBV18 and TRBJ2-7; D uncertain. Germline-derived CDR1 and CDR2 are KGHSH and LQKENI. V was shortened by 3 bases and J by 2 bases, with 14 bases between the two germline ends. The CDR3 contains 15 residues. The CDR3 DNA is TGTGCCAGCTCACCCGACGGCCTTGCGACCTACGAGCAGTACTTC. Translation: CASSPDGLATYEQYF.

The rearrangement uses TRBV3-1 and TRBJ2-7, with 8 bases matching TRBD1. This CDR3 contains 13 residues. Germline V lookup: CDR1 LGHDT, CDR2 YNNKEL (reference sequence). The ends lost 5 bases at V and 2 bases at J; junction bases unmatched: 2. CDR3 coding DNA: TGTGCCAGCAGCGGGACAGGACCCTACGAGCAGTACTTC. This encodes CASSGTGPYEQYF.

The rearrangement links TRBV20-1 to TRBJ2-5, with D perhaps matching TRBD1 or TRBD2 (5 bases each). The CDR3 loop spans 13 amino acids. V gave up 3 bases and J gave up 2 bases, with 10 bases separating them. Germline values: CDR1 DFQATT, CDR2 SNEGSKA (reference sequence). CDR3 DNA sequence: TGCAGTGCTAGGGGACCCCAACAAGAGACCCAGTACTTC. It yields the protein CSARGPQQETQYF.

The chain links TRBV10-3 to TRBJ2-5; 9 bases match TRBD2. The germline V gene encodes CDR1 ENHRY and CDR2 SYGVKD. This CDR3 has 16 residues. Losses at the gene ends were 8 bases for V and 2 bases for J; bases not matched to a gene: 12. The CDR3 DNA reads as TGTGCCATCGGCGGGGTAGCGGGAGTGGCTCAAGAGACCCAGTACTTC. It codes for CAIGGVAGVAQETQYF.